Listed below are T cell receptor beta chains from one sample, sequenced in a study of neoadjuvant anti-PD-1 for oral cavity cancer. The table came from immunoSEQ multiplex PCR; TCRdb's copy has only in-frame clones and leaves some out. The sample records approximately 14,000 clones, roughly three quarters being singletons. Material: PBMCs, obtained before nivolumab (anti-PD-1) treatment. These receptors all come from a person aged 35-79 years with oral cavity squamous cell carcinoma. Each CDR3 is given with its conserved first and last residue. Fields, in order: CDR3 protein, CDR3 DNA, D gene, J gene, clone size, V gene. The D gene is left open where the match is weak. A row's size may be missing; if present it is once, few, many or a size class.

CDR3 protein: CSGGVDGYTF
CDR3 DNA: TGCAGCGGGGGGGTAGATGGCTACACCTTC
D gene: NA
J gene: TRBJ1-2
clone size: few
V gene: TRBV29-1

CDR3 protein: CASSFALNTEAFF
CDR3 DNA: TGTGCCAGCAGCTTCGCTCTGAACACTGAAGCTTTCTTT
D gene: NA
J gene: TRBJ1-1
clone size: NA
V gene: TRBV7-2

CDR3 protein: CATSRDHPFVDTQYF
CDR3 DNA: TGTGCCACCAGCAGAGATCACCCCTTCGTAGATACGCAGTATTTT
D gene: NA
J gene: TRBJ2-3
clone size: few
V gene: TRBV15

CDR3 protein: CASRELTSGETQYF
CDR3 DNA: TGTGCCAGCAGAGAACTGACTAGCGGAGAGACCCAGTACTTC
D gene: TRBD2
J gene: TRBJ2-5
clone size: NA
V gene: TRBV7-8

CDR3 protein: CASSLPGSSYEQYF
CDR3 DNA: TGTGCCAGCAGCTTACCAGGGAGCTCCTACGAGCAGTACTTC
D gene: NA
J gene: TRBJ2-7
clone size: NA
V gene: TRBV7-9

CDR3 protein: CASSIGTTHTGELFF
CDR3 DNA: TGTGCCAGTAGTATCGGGACTACACACACCGGGGAGCTGTTTTTT
D gene: TRBD2
J gene: TRBJ2-2
clone size: NA
V gene: TRBV19

CDR3 protein: CASSVPDSYEQYF
CDR3 DNA: TGTGCCAGCAGTGTCCCGGACAGCTACGAGCAGTACTTC
D gene: NA
J gene: TRBJ2-7
clone size: NA
V gene: TRBV6-1

CDR3 protein: CATSRDMPSELRSYNEQFF
CDR3 DNA: TGTGCCACCAGCAGAGATATGCCTAGCGAGCTTCGGTCCTACAATGAGCAGTTCTTC
D gene: NA
J gene: TRBJ2-1
clone size: NA
V gene: TRBV15

CDR3 protein: CASSRGQGVLDTEAFF
CDR3 DNA: TGTGCCAGCAGCCGCGGACAGGGGGTTTTGGACACTGAAGCTTTCTTT
D gene: TRBD1
J gene: TRBJ1-1
clone size: few
V gene: TRBV28

CDR3 protein: CATRDRMGETQYF
CDR3 DNA: TGTGCCACACGGGACAGGATGGGGGAGACCCAGTACTTC
D gene: TRBD1
J gene: TRBJ2-5
clone size: NA
V gene: TRBV6-5

CDR3 protein: CASSGGLAGAHNEQFF
CDR3 DNA: TGTGCCAGCAGCGGGGGACTAGCGGGGGCCCACAATGAGCAGTTCTTC
D gene: TRBD2
J gene: TRBJ2-1
clone size: NA
V gene: TRBV7-9

CDR3 protein: CASSYSTSGGYNEQFF
CDR3 DNA: TGTGCCAGCAGTTACTCGACCAGCGGGGGATACAATGAGCAGTTCTTC
D gene: TRBD2
J gene: TRBJ2-1
clone size: NA
V gene: TRBV6-6

CDR3 protein: CASSLSRGLDTIYF
CDR3 DNA: TGTGCCAGCAGCTTGAGCAGGGGACTAGACACCATATATTTT
D gene: NA
J gene: TRBJ1-3
clone size: NA
V gene: TRBV11-2

CDR3 protein: CASESEGRRNEKLFF
CDR3 DNA: TGTGCCAGCGAGTCCGAGGGGAGGAGGAATGAAAAACTGTTTTTT
D gene: NA
J gene: TRBJ1-4
clone size: NA
V gene: TRBV14

CDR3 protein: CASSSISSEQYF
CDR3 DNA: TGTGCCAGCAGCAGTATTAGCTCCGAGCAGTACTTC
D gene: NA
J gene: TRBJ2-7
clone size: few
V gene: TRBV27

CDR3 protein: CASSFVGLARQETQYF
CDR3 DNA: TGTGCCAGCAGCTTCGTTGGACTAGCGAGACAAGAGACCCAGTACTTC
D gene: TRBD2
J gene: TRBJ2-5
clone size: NA
V gene: TRBV7-8

CDR3 protein: CSVGPAGDEQYF
CDR3 DNA: TGCAGCGTCGGACCCGCCGGAGACGAGCAGTACTTC
D gene: NA
J gene: TRBJ2-7
clone size: once
V gene: TRBV29-1

CDR3 protein: CASSLGFASRTGNTIYF
CDR3 DNA: TGTGCCAGCAGCTTAGGTTTCGCGTCCCGGACTGGAAACACCATATATTTT
D gene: NA
J gene: TRBJ1-3
clone size: NA
V gene: TRBV11-2

CDR3 protein: CASSLGQLETQYF
CDR3 DNA: TGCGCCAGCAGCTTGGGGCAACTAGAGACCCAGTACTTC
D gene: NA
J gene: TRBJ2-5
clone size: NA
V gene: TRBV5-1

CDR3 protein: CASEGSEQFF
CDR3 DNA: TGCGCCAGCGAGGGAAGTGAGCAGTTCTTC
D gene: NA
J gene: TRBJ2-1
clone size: NA
V gene: TRBV5-1

CDR3 protein: CASSSHAADNEQFF
CDR3 DNA: TGCGCCAGCAGCTCCCACGCCGCCGACAATGAGCAGTTCTTC
D gene: NA
J gene: TRBJ2-1
clone size: NA
V gene: TRBV5-1

CDR3 protein: CASTASGTSRPDTQYF
CDR3 DNA: TGTGCCAGCACCGCCTCCGGGACTAGCCGCCCAGATACGCAGTATTTT
D gene: TRBD2
J gene: TRBJ2-3
clone size: NA
V gene: TRBV9

CDR3 protein: CASSQGGAYTYNEQFF
CDR3 DNA: TGCGCCAGCAGCCAAGGGGGGGCGTATACCTACAATGAGCAGTTCTTC
D gene: NA
J gene: TRBJ2-1
clone size: NA
V gene: TRBV4-1

CDR3 protein: CASEEFAKNIQYF
CDR3 DNA: TGTGCCAGCGAGGAATTTGCCAAAAACATTCAGTACTTC
D gene: NA
J gene: TRBJ2-4
clone size: NA
V gene: TRBV2

CDR3 protein: CASSLPAADTQYF
CDR3 DNA: TGTGCCAGCAGCCTCCCGGCGGCAGATACGCAGTATTTT
D gene: NA
J gene: TRBJ2-3
clone size: NA
V gene: TRBV5-6

CDR3 protein: CASSDRRDFSGANVLTF
CDR3 DNA: TGTGCCAGCAGTGATCGGCGGGACTTCTCTGGGGCCAACGTCCTGACTTTC
D gene: NA
J gene: TRBJ2-6
clone size: few
V gene: TRBV2

CDR3 protein: CASGLVLTTGAAGYTF
CDR3 DNA: TGTGCTAGTGGTTTGGTACTGACCACAGGGGCGGCTGGCTACACCTTC
D gene: TRBD1
J gene: TRBJ1-2
clone size: NA
V gene: TRBV12-5

CDR3 protein: CASGLVSGGYTEAFF
CDR3 DNA: TGTGCTAGTGGTTTGGTCTCAGGGGGCTACACTGAAGCTTTCTTT
D gene: TRBD1
J gene: TRBJ1-1
clone size: NA
V gene: TRBV12-5

CDR3 protein: CASSIAGLGGEQFF
CDR3 DNA: TGTGCCAGTAGTATCGCGGGACTAGGGGGTGAGCAGTTCTTC
D gene: TRBD2
J gene: TRBJ2-1
clone size: few
V gene: TRBV19

CDR3 protein: CASSLARYEQYF
CDR3 DNA: TGTGCCAGCAGCTTAGCGCGGTACGAGCAGTACTTC
D gene: NA
J gene: TRBJ2-7
clone size: NA
V gene: TRBV7-8

CDR3 protein: CASSFPGLAGYGYTF
CDR3 DNA: TGTGCCAGCAGCTTTCCGGGTTTGGCGGGCTATGGCTACACCTTC
D gene: NA
J gene: TRBJ1-2
clone size: NA
V gene: TRBV7-9

CDR3 protein: CASRGGQETQYF
CDR3 DNA: TGCGCCAGCAGAGGGGGTCAAGAGACCCAGTACTTC
D gene: NA
J gene: TRBJ2-5
clone size: once
V gene: TRBV10-1

CDR3 protein: CSAADRAQGAQHF
CDR3 DNA: TGCAGCGCGGCGGACAGGGCCCAAGGGGCCCAGCATTTT
D gene: TRBD1
J gene: TRBJ1-5
clone size: NA
V gene: TRBV29-1

CDR3 protein: CASSPDSNEQFF
CDR3 DNA: TGTGCCAGCAGCCCCGATTCCAATGAGCAGTTCTTC
D gene: NA
J gene: TRBJ2-1
clone size: NA
V gene: TRBV7-2